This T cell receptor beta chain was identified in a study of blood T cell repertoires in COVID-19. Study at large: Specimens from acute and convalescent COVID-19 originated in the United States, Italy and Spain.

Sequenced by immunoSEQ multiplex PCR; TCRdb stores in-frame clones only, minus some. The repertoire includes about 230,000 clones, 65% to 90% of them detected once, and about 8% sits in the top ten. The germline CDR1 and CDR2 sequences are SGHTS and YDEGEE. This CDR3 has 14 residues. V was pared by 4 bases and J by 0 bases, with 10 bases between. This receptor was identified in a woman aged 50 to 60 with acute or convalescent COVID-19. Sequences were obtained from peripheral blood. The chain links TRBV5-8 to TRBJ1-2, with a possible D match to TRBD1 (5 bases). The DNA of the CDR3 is TGTGCCAGCAGCCCGGGACTTACTAACTATGGCTACACCTTC. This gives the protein CASSPGLTNYGYTF.